This TCR beta chain appears in the sequencing data of a study of blood T cell repertoires in COVID-19. At the level of the study: Sites in the United States, Italy and Spain provided acute and convalescent COVID-19 samples. From T cells, B-cell-depleted T cells, or PBMCs came the material, which was cDNA or gDNA.

Original methodology: Counts of nucleated cells, estimated from reference gene primer amplification, were obtained. Sequencing was performed with immunoSEQ multiplex PCR; in TCRdb, only in-frame clones are kept and a portion is missing. The D gene and trimming were derived from the DNA, and the V and J assignments and clone size from that table. The sample carries roughly 150,000 clones, 83% recorded once. The trim removed 8 bases at V and 4 bases at J, leaving 6 bases unmatched. Germline lookup yields CDR1 ENHRY and CDR2 SYGVKD. The CDR3 length is 15 residues. The sample comprised peripheral blood. This receptor was identified in a woman older than 75 with acute or convalescent COVID-19. The chain joins TRBV10-3 to TRBJ2-2, with TRBD1 identical over 11 bases. CDR3 sequence reads: CAIVTGTGGTGELFF. CDR3 nucleotide sequence: TGTGCCATCGTTACCGGGACAGGGGGCACCGGGGAGCTGTTTTTT.